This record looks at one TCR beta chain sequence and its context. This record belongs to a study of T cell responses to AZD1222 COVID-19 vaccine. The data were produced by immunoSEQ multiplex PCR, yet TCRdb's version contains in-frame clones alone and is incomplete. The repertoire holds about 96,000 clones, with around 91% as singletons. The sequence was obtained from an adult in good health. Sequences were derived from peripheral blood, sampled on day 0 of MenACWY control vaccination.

The CDR3 DNA reads TGTGCCAGCAGCTACGGACAGAATAATTCACCCCTCCACTTT. It codes for CASSYGQNNSPLHF. V is TRBV3-1 (or the pseudogene TRBV3-2) and J is TRBJ1-6; a weak D match, TRBD1 (6 bases). Germline V CDR1 and CDR2: LGHDT, YNNKEL (reference sequence). This CDR3 contains 14 residues. Trimming removed 5 bases at V and 5 bases at J, with 10 bases between.